These 2 T cell receptor beta chains share one sample of origin, sequenced in a study of Ad26.COV2.S vaccination and SARS-CoV-2 variants. TCRdb keeps only in-frame clones here, not all; method: immunoSEQ multiplex PCR. The data show some 190,000 clones, with approximately 90% seen just once and over 4.5% held by the top ten. The sample consisted of peripheral blood, taken after recovery from COVID-19. These receptors originate from a human donor who had recovered from COVID-19.

The CDR3 loop is CASSLEDEQYF. DNA for the CDR3: TGTGCCAGCAGCCTAGAGGACGAGCAGTACTTC. The chain recombines TRBV7-9 with TRBJ2-7; D is uncertain. There are 11 residues in the CDR3. Trimming stripped 5 bases from V and 5 bases from J, with 7 bases between. The germline CDR1 and CDR2 sequences are SEHNR and FQNEAQ (reference sequence).

This rearrangement joins TRBV11-3 to TRBJ1-3; no clear D gene. The CDR3 contains 15 residues. Per germline, CDR1 SGHNT and CDR2 YENEEA. V lost 1 base and J 5 bases, leaving 12 bases between the germline ends. The CDR3 spells CASSLGGGDRNTIYF. The CDR3 DNA follows: TGTGCCAGCAGCTTAGGAGGAGGTGACCGAAACACCATATATTTT. Together with reference TRBV11-3 and TRBJ1-3, the CDR3 gives the full variable domain: EAGVVQSPRYKIIEKKQPVAFWCNPISGHNTLYWYLQNLGQGPELLIRYENEEAVDDSQLPKDRFSAERLKGVDSTLKIQPAELGDSAVYLCASSLGGGDRNTIYFGEGSWLTVV.